This is a list of T cell receptor beta chains from one sample in a study of T cells in Graves' hyperthyroidism and ophthalmopathy. Using its own MiXCR run on the multiplex PCR reads, TCRdb lists one record per CDR3 protein. The table records 600,000 to 850,000 distinct CDR3 sequences, 18% of them present only once. The sample was blood. The receptors come from a woman in her forties or fifties with Graves' hyperthyroidism that later progressed to Graves' ophthalmopathy. Each CDR3 is given with its conserved first and last residue. The order of the fields is V gene, D gene, J gene, clone size, CDR3 DNA, CDR3 protein. A D gene is named only where the DNA matches it firmly. Clone size appears in some rows only: once, few, many, or a class for an expanded clone.

>TRBV7-9|TRBD1|TRBJ2-7|few
TGTGCCAGCAGCTCCGACAGGGGTACCCACGAGCAGTACTTC
CASSSDRGTHEQYF
>TRBV20-1|TRBD2|TRBJ2-3|-
TGCAGTGCTAAAGTCGCGGGGGGCGGGGGGGGGGATCCGACAGATACGCAGTATTTT
CSAKVAGGGGGDPTDTQYF
>TRBV7-3|-|TRBJ2-7|-
TGTGCCAGCAGCTTAACGACACCCACCTACGAGCAGTACTTC
CASSLTTPTYEQYF
>TRBV12-3/TRBV12-4|-|TRBJ1-2|many
TGTGCCAGCACCACGGGTTCTTATGGCTACACCTTC
CASTTGSYGYTF
>TRBV5-4|-|TRBJ2-3|-
TGTGCTCAGGGGGGGCCGAACACAGATACGCAGTATTTT
CAQGGPNTDTQYF
>TRBV20-1|TRBD1|TRBJ2-7|-
TGCAGTGCTAGCCGGGACAGCCGCTACGAGCAGTACTTC
CSASRDSRYEQYF
>TRBV6-1|TRBD1|TRBJ2-5|few
TGTGCCGTTGCCGGGACAGCGAAAGAGACCCAGTACTTC
CAVAGTAKETQYF
>TRBV18|-|TRBJ2-1|-
TGTGCCAGCTCACCACTAGGGGGGGGGCCCAATGAGCAGTTCTTC
CASSPLGGGPNEQFF
>TRBV20-1|TRBD2|TRBJ2-1|many
TGCAGTGCTAGAGGGGGAATAGCGGGGGCCTCCTACAATGAGCAGTTCTTC
CSARGGIAGASYNEQFF
>TRBV20-1|-|TRBJ2-7|many
TGCAGTGCTAGAAACGGGGGGCCGAGCTACGAGCAGTACTTC
CSARNGGPSYEQYF
>TRBV29-1|-|TRBJ1-2|-
TGCAGCGTTGAGACGGTGCCCGAACGGTACACCTTC
CSVETVPERYTF
>TRBV29-1|TRBD1|TRBJ1-2|few
TGCAGCGTTGATGCAACAGGGGGCCTCTATGGCTACACCTTC
CSVDATGGLYGYTF